The text below deals with one T cell receptor (beta chain). Over several immunoSEQ plates, each subset's genomic DNA was distributed in even portions. Some clones are missing from TCRdb's copy, which holds only in-frame ones; the method was immunoSEQ multiplex PCR. The table shows roughly 480,000 clones, with roughly 85% occurring only once. The sample originates from a study of shared clonotypes between healthy human individuals. In germline, CDR1 is MNHEY, CDR2 SMNVEV (reference sequence). CDR3 length: 17 residues. Trimming shortened V by 7 bases and J by 3 bases, and 19 bases separated the two germline ends.

The TCR was taken from a woman aged 40 to 49 in good health. Some clones in this sample may be carry-over from other donors' samples. The sequenced sample was PBMCs. The V and J genes are TRBV27 and TRBJ2-6; D not certain. The CDR3 reads CASTPSLGYNGANVLTF. CDR3 nucleotides: TGTGCCAGCACCCCCTCCCTCGGTTATAATGGGGCCAACGTCCTGACTTTC.